This T cell receptor (beta chain) was recorded in a study of identical twins. Each CDR3 protein is one row after TCRdb ran MiXCR on the 5' RACE reads. The sample records fewer than 500,000 distinct CDR3 sequences, more than 20% being singletons. These data are also associated with another study on T cells expressing NK-cell markers.

The receptor was isolated from a woman between 18 and 29 years old in good health. Specimen: CD4+ T cells sorted from blood.

The CDR3 DNA reads TGTGCCAGCAGCTTGGAGCTGGGACCGCTTATCACAGATACGCAGTATTTT. Encoded protein: CASSLELGPLITDTQYF. This chain joins TRBV7-9 and TRBJ2-3; TRBD1 or TRBD2 may be the D gene (5 bases each). The CDR3 covers 17 residues. V dropped 3 bases and J dropped 2 bases, with 18 bases sitting between them. The V gene's germline CDR1 is SEHNR and CDR2 FQNEAQ (reference sequence).